This note documents a single T cell receptor beta chain sequence. The target antigen is unknown. An end of the junction does not agree with germline; a read error may underlie this. This sample was included in a study of blood T cells in healthy people across ages. Study outcomes and limitations: Any changes in expanded clonotypes were possibly confounded, as donor CMV status remained unknown. TCR beta diversity was tightly associated with the proportion of naive T cells. Long-lived donors had more naive CD4+ cells and higher diversity than aged donors.

This CDR3 is 15 amino acids long. Germline V CDR1 and CDR2: DFQATT, SNEGSKA (reference sequence). A J-beta primer mix and a sample-barcoded 5' primer were used in a second PCR of roughly 7 to 12 cycles. Each CDR3 protein is one row after TCRdb ran MiXCR on the 5' RACE reads. The sample yields roughly 650,000 distinct CDR3 sequences, about 30% seen once. J is TRBJ1-1 and V is TRBV20-1; D might be TRBD1 (5 bases). Input material: blood. This receptor was obtained from a woman of 80 years or more in good health. CDR3 nucleotide sequence: TGCGGTGCTAGAGGGGACGTCCTAGGGAACACTGAAGCTTTCTTT. Its translation: CGARGDVLGNTEAFF.